Sequencing of this T cell receptor (beta chain) was carried out in a study of T-cell reconstitution after alpha-beta-depleted transplantation in children. General study results and limits: Newly made T cells mostly supplied T-cell counts and diversity one year after transplant. After transplant, at about two months, alpha-beta T cells were reportedly derived from several hundred expanded graft clones. Surviving thymic progenitors and recipient T cells were the source of high TCRbeta diversity at day 60 in some patients.

To note about this clonotype: Its antigen is still unknown.

TCRbeta library preparation incorporated unique molecular identifiers. TCRdb passed the PCR reads through MiXCR, listing each CDR3 protein once. The sample has fewer than 500,000 distinct CDR3 sequences, around two fifths seen once; the top ten hold 27%. This clonotype was sampled from a girl aged 2 to 9 with aplastic anemia, due to receive a stem cell transplant. The sample here was PBMCs, taken before TCRalphabeta/CD19-depleted stem cell transplant.

Here the CDR3 reads CASSAGLAGGGSSYEQYF. DNA of the CDR3: TGTGCCAGCAGCGCGGGACTAGCGGGGGGCGGGAGCTCCTACGAGCAGTACTTC. The chain links TRBV7-3 to TRBJ2-7, with TRBD2 matching over 15 bases. This CDR3 region has 18 residues. Germline V CDR1 and CDR2: SGHTA, FQGTGA. Trimming removed 5 bases from V and 0 bases from J; junction bases left unmatched: 8.